Listed here are 31 T cell receptor beta chains from one sample, sequenced in a study of shared clonotypes between healthy human individuals (dated by TCRdb to the early 2020s). Libraries were constructed by the immunoSEQ multiplex PCR assay. Held by TCRdb, this immuneACCESS table contains in-frame sequences only and omits some clones. Under half of the omission traces to an unresolved V gene where checked; the cause of the rest is unknown. Present in this sample are about 1.5 million clones, 95% to 99% of which were seen just once. The ten top clones hold about 0.42% of the sample. The sample taken for sequencing was naive CD4+ T cells sorted from blood. In the paper's terms, the cell subset or site label means: CD45RA+ positively selected. These receptors came from a young man in good health.

V is TRBV6-5 and J is TRBJ1-4, with D maybe TRBD1 (6 bases). The CDR3 loop spans 14 amino acids. The germline V gene encodes CDR1 MNHEY and CDR2 SVGAGI. Trimming cost V 6 bases and J 4 bases, with 12 bases left between them. The chain's CDR3 is CASSRDRLNEKLFF. CDR3 bases: TGTGCCAGCAGCCGCGACAGGCTTAATGAAAAACTGTTTTTT.

Of note for this clone: Other DNA sequences in the same sample also yield this CDR3. The chain carries TRBV9 and TRBJ2-7; TRBD2 is a possible D gene (5 bases). The CDR3 sequence is 14 residues long. Germline V gene data show CDR1 as SGDLS and CDR2 as YYNGEE. Trimming pared 0 bases from V and 3 bases from J, leaving 10 bases between. The CDR3 bases are TGTGCCAGCAGCGTAGGTCTAGCAGACTACGAGCAGTACTTC. Its translation: CASSVGLADYEQYF.

In DNA form, the CDR3 reads TGTGCCAGCAGTTTAGGGACAGGAATGGGGAACACTGAAGCTTTCTTT. Amino acids: CASSLGTGMGNTEAFF. V and J are TRBV28 and TRBJ1-1; TRBD1 agrees at 8 bases. Germline V CDR1 and CDR2: MDHEN, SYDVKM. Trimming at V came to 2 bases and at J to 1 base, leaving 6 bases not matched to a gene. CDR3 length equals 16 residues.

The V and J genes are TRBV29-1 and TRBJ2-1; a possible D gene is TRBD2 (7 bases). V was shortened by 7 bases and J by 4 bases, with 17 bases between the two germline ends. Per germline, CDR1 SQVTM and CDR2 ANQGSEA. The CDR3 has 14 residues. This CDR3 reads CSARGASEYNEQFF. The CDR3 bases are TGCAGCGCCCGGGGGGCTAGCGAATACAATGAGCAGTTCTTC.

The CDR3 here is CASGTGTYEQYF. The CDR3 DNA follows: TGCGCCAGCGGGACAGGAACCTACGAGCAGTACTTC. The chain combines TRBV10-2 with TRBJ2-7; 8 bases align to TRBD1. From germline, CDR1 is WSHSY and CDR2 SAAADI. Trimming took 8 bases from V and 2 from J; bases not matched to a gene: 2. This CDR3 has 12 residues.

The chain carries TRBV2 and TRBJ2-1; 12 positions agree with TRBD2. Germline trimming cut 2 bases from V and 12 bases from J; bases unmatched to any gene: 17. Germline V gives CDR1 SNHLY, CDR2 FYNNEI. The CDR3 runs 18 residues. The CDR3 protein is CASSEISLGLAGSGRQFF. The CDR3 bases are TGTGCCAGCAGTGAAATTTCGCTCGGACTAGCGGGAAGTGGGAGGCAGTTCTTC.

The rearrangement links TRBV25-1 to TRBJ2-1; possible D gene TRBD2, 5 bases. The V gene's germline CDR1 is MGHDK and CDR2 SYGVNS. V was shortened by 4 bases and J by 3 bases, with 7 bases between the two germline ends. There are 13 residues in the CDR3. The CDR3 bases are TGTGCCAGCAGTGCCGGGGTCTACAATGAGCAGTTCTTC. Encoded protein: CASSAGVYNEQFF.

CDR3 loop: CASSLLGLAGAYEQFF. The CDR3 region has the DNA TGCGCCAGCAGCTTGCTGGGACTAGCGGGAGCGTATGAGCAGTTCTTC. The V gene is TRBV5-1, the J gene TRBJ2-1, with TRBD2 matching over 14 bases. Per the germline V gene, CDR1 is SGHRS and CDR2 is YFSETQ. The length of the CDR3 is 16 residues. J was trimmed by 8 bases and V by 1 base; bases with no gene match: 5.

V and J are TRBV27 and TRBJ2-5; D unresolved. The V gene lost 6 bases and the J gene lost 5 bases, with 7 bases spanning the gap. Germline V gives CDR1 MNHEY, CDR2 SMNVEV (reference sequence). CDR3 length: 11 residues. CDR3 sequence reads: CASRAEETQYF. The CDR3 region has the DNA TGTGCCAGCAGAGCTGAGGAGACCCAGTACTTC.

The chain combines TRBV29-1 with TRBJ1-2; perhaps TRBD1 as D (5 bases). The length of the CDR3 is 15 residues. Trimming stripped 7 bases from V and 0 bases from J, with 18 bases between. The V gene's germline CDR1 is SQVTM and CDR2 ANQGSEA. CDR3 residues: CSASVGGDSNYGYTF. CDR3 sequence (DNA): TGCAGCGCCTCGGTAGGAGGGGATTCTAACTATGGCTACACCTTC. The variable domain in full, completed from reference TRBV29-1 and TRBJ1-2, reads SAVISQKPSRDICQRGTSLTIQCQVDSQVTMMFWYRQQPGQSLTLIATANQGSEATYESGFVIDKFPISRPNLTFSTLTVSNMSPEDSSIYLCSASVGGDSNYGYTFGSGTRLTVV.

The chain is built from TRBV6-5 and TRBJ1-3, with D unclear. Looked up from germline, CDR1 is MNHEY and CDR2 is SVGAGI. Trimming took off 2 bases at V and 1 base at J, with 12 bases between the two ends. The CDR3 has 16 residues. DNA of the CDR3: TGTGCCAGCAGTTACGCCGACGGCGTTTCTGGAAACACCATATATTTT. This translates into CASSYADGVSGNTIYF.

This chain connects TRBV9 to TRBJ2-5, with TRBD2 as a possible D gene (5 bases). Germline CDR1 is SGDLS and CDR2 is YYNGEE. The CDR3 spans 17 residues. V was clipped by 0 bases and J by 5 bases, with 20 bases between them. The CDR3 reads CASSVATLGSPGETQYF. In DNA form, the CDR3 reads TGTGCCAGCAGCGTAGCAACGCTGGGGAGTCCCGGCGAGACCCAGTACTTC.

The CDR3 region is CASSSAGGVGDTQYF. CDR3 bases: TGTGCCAGCTCGTCAGCGGGAGGAGTTGGAGATACGCAGTATTTT. V gene TRBV18 combines with J gene TRBJ2-3; 9 bases agree with TRBD2. Losses at the gene ends were 6 bases for V and 5 bases for J; bases not matched to a gene: 9. Germline V gene data show CDR1 as KGHSH and CDR2 as LQKENI. The CDR3 loop spans 15 amino acids.

The count of this clone is one. V and J are TRBV6-1 and TRBJ1-5, with D hard to call. V shed 7 bases and J shed 1 base, with 8 bases lying between them. CDR1 is MNHNS and CDR2 is SASEGT in the germline V gene. This CDR3 is built from 13 residues. CDR3 protein: CASTLKSNQPQHF. The CDR3 DNA reads as TGTGCCAGCACTCTTAAGAGCAATCAGCCCCAGCATTTT.

The chain recombines TRBV5-1 with TRBJ1-1; TRBD1 matches 7 bases. The junction had 9 bases not matched to a gene; V was cut back by 4 bases and J by 3 bases. Per the germline V gene, CDR1 is SGHRS and CDR2 is YFSETQ. The CDR3 totals 15 residues. CDR3 sequence: CASSRVGGEDTEAFF. In nucleotides, the CDR3 is TGCGCCAGCAGCCGGGTAGGGGGCGAGGACACTGAAGCTTTCTTT.

The chain has TRBV7-3 and TRBJ1-1; D not certain. The CDR3 runs 13 residues. Germline V gene lookup returns CDR1 SGHTA and CDR2 FQGTGA. V was trimmed by 0 bases and J by 1 base, leaving 3 bases between them. CDR3 nucleotides: TGTGCCAGCAGCTTAACAGAGAACACTGAAGCTTTCTTT. It specifies CASSLTENTEAFF.

This chain joins TRBV4-1 and TRBJ2-1, with TRBD2 matching over 7 bases. The length of the CDR3 is 16 residues. Trimming removed 4 bases from V and 3 bases from J; junction bases left unmatched: 9. Germline V lookup: CDR1 MGHRA, CDR2 YSYEKL. CDR3 bases: TGCGCCAGCAGCCTCGTGGGCGGGAGAGGCTACAATGAGCAGTTCTTC. It codes for CASSLVGGRGYNEQFF.

To note about this clone: This same CDR3 is encoded by further DNA sequences in the sample. The rearrangement joins TRBV11-3 to TRBJ2-3; D possibly corresponds to TRBD1 (6 bases). The V and J ends lost 3 bases and 6 bases respectively, with 7 bases between them. The CDR3 is 12 amino acids. Germline assignment: CDR1 SGHNT and CDR2 YENEEA. In DNA, the CDR3 is TGTGCCAGCAGCTTCCAGGGGGATACGCAGTATTTT. Protein sequence: CASSFQGDTQYF.

This chain connects TRBV27 to TRBJ2-2; tentatively, D is TRBD1 (6 bases). This CDR3 is 16 amino acids long. Per germline, CDR1 MNHEY and CDR2 SMNVEV (reference sequence). V dropped 1 base and J dropped 0 bases, with 9 bases sitting between them. CDR3 residues: CASSLFQGSNTGELFF. The CDR3 nucleotides read TGTGCCAGCAGTTTATTCCAGGGGTCGAACACCGGGGAGCTGTTTTTT.

The CDR3 DNA sequence: TGTGCCATCAGTGGGCCCTCGGGGAGCGGAGGGGGGTACAATGAGCAGTTCTTC. Amino acid sequence: CAISGPSGSGGGYNEQFF. The V and J genes are TRBV10-3 and TRBJ2-1; D tentatively reads TRBD1 or TRBD2 (6 bases each). CDR1 and CDR2 from the germline V gene are ENHRY and SYGVKD. The CDR3 extends over 18 amino acids. V was pared by 4 bases and J by 4 bases, with 23 bases between.

With regard to this clone: The sample has other DNA sequences that encode this CDR3 too. The rearrangement links TRBV2 to TRBJ2-5, with 7 bases identical to TRBD1. Looked up from germline, CDR1 is SNHLY and CDR2 is FYNNEI. The CDR3 contains 14 residues. With V trimmed by 5 bases and J by 0 bases, 3 bases remained unmatched. CDR3 DNA: TGTGCCAGCAGTTTGGGACAGTACCAAGAGACCCAGTACTTC. Translating it yields CASSLGQYQETQYF.

This clone was seen only once. The chain employs TRBV5-1 and TRBJ1-3, with D unresolved. This CDR3 contains 16 residues. Germline lookup yields CDR1 SGHRS and CDR2 YFSETQ. V was clipped by 2 bases and J by 0 bases, with 12 bases between them. CDR3 in amino acids: CASSLEGGRSGNTIYF. The DNA of the CDR3 is TGCGCCAGCAGCTTAGAAGGAGGCCGCTCTGGAAACACCATATATTTT.

This rearrangement joins TRBV7-2 to TRBJ2-7; D is unclear. The CDR3 has 15 amino acids. Germline CDR1 SGHTA, CDR2 FQGNSA. With 0 bases removed from V and 2 bases from J, the gap between germline ends came to 11 bases. CDR3 coding DNA: TGTGCCAGCAGCTTAGCGCGTCTACCTGCCTACGAGCAGTACTTC. Its translation is CASSLARLPAYEQYF.

This chain uses TRBV5-8 with TRBJ1-2; no clear D gene. V was clipped by 0 bases and J by 2 bases, with 5 bases between them. The germline gives CDR1 SGHTS, CDR2 YDEGEE. The CDR3 has 13 residues. The CDR3 DNA is TGTGCCAGCAGCTTGGCACAGAACTATGGCTACACCTTC. Translation gives CASSLAQNYGYTF. Drawing the rest from reference TRBV5-8 and TRBJ1-2, the complete variable domain is EAGVTQSPTHLIKTRGQQATLRCSPISGHTSVYWYQQALGLGLQFLLWYDEGEERNRGNFPPRFSGRQFPNYSSELNVNALELEDSALYLCASSLAQNYGYTFGSGTRLTVV.

The chain is built from TRBV7-8 and TRBJ1-5, with D uncertain. This CDR3 is built from 15 residues. V gave up 0 bases and J gave up 6 bases, with 12 bases separating them. Germline V gene lookup returns CDR1 SGHVS and CDR2 FQNEAQ. The CDR3 DNA is TGTGCCAGCAGCTTAGCGCTTTCTCGGGGTCAGCCCCAGCATTTT. Encoded protein: CASSLALSRGQPQHF.

CDR3 sequence: CASTNTGELFF. The DNA for the CDR3 is TGTGCCAGCACGAACACCGGGGAGCTGTTTTTT. The V and J genes are TRBV27 and TRBJ2-2; D remains unclear. Deletions cut 7 bases from V and 0 bases from J, with 0 bases between. This CDR3 comprises 11 residues. Looked up from germline, CDR1 is MNHEY and CDR2 is SMNVEV (reference sequence).

This clone appeared once. This chain links TRBV27 with TRBJ2-4, with 7 positions matching TRBD2. The CDR3 extends over 14 amino acids. The V segment lost 5 bases and the J segment 7 bases; nucleotides outside the gene matches: 8. Germline lookup yields CDR1 MNHEY and CDR2 SMNVEV (reference sequence). CDR3 region: CASSQGGVSNIQYF. CDR3 DNA sequence: TGTGCCAGCAGTCAGGGAGGGGTGAGTAACATTCAGTACTTC.

This clone has a single count. The chain links TRBV19 to TRBJ2-2; D remains unclear. Trimming removed 7 bases from V and 3 bases from J, with 9 bases in between. The length of the CDR3 is 13 residues. From germline, CDR1 is LNHDA and CDR2 SQIVND (reference sequence). CDR3 nucleotides: TGTGCCAGTACCCCAGAGGACACCGGGGAGCTGTTTTTT. It is translated as CASTPEDTGELFF.

This chain links TRBV11-2 with TRBJ1-2; tentatively, D is TRBD1 (5 bases). The V gene's germline CDR1 is SGHAT and CDR2 FQNNGV. This CDR3 has 16 residues. Trimming removed 8 bases from V and 1 base from J, with 20 bases in between. The CDR3 protein is CASQRAPEGFNYGYTF. The CDR3 coding sequence is TGTGCCAGCCAGCGCGCCCCGGAGGGGTTTAACTATGGCTACACCTTC.

With regard to this clone: Other DNA sequences in the same sample also yield this CDR3. The chain carries TRBV28 and TRBJ2-1; D unresolved. CDR1 MDHEN and CDR2 SYDVKM come from the germline V gene. This CDR3 has 12 residues. The V and J ends lost 3 bases and 4 bases respectively, with 4 bases between them. The CDR3 loop is CASSLAYNEQFF. The DNA of the CDR3 is TGTGCCAGCAGTTTGGCTTACAATGAGCAGTTCTTC.

About this clone itself: This same CDR3 is encoded by further DNA sequences in the sample. The chain employs TRBV5-6 and TRBJ2-2; TRBD2 aligns across 10 bases. This CDR3 region has 16 residues. The germline V gene encodes CDR1 SGHDT and CDR2 YYEEEE. The trim removed 2 bases at V and 2 bases at J, leaving 3 bases unmatched. CDR3 amino acids: CASSLGLAANTGELFF. The DNA for the CDR3 is TGTGCCAGCAGCTTAGGACTAGCGGCCAACACCGGGGAGCTGTTTTTT.